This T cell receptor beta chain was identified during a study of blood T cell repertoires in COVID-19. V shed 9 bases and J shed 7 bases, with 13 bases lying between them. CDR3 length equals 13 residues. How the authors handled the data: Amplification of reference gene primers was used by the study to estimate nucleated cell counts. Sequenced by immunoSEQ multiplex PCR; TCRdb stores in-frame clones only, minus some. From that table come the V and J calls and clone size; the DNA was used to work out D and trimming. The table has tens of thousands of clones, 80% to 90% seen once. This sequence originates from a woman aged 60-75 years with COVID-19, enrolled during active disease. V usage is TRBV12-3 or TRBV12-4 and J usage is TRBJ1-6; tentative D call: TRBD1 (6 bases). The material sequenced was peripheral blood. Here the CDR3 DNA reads TGTGCCAGTTCAGCTACAGGGAATTCACCCCTCCACTTT. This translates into CASSATGNSPLHF.